A single sample is the source of the 14 T cell receptor beta chains below, sequenced in a study of blood T cell repertoires in COVID-19. TCRdb's table, derived via immunoSEQ multiplex PCR, lists solely in-frame clones and lacks some. The data hold tens of thousands of clones, with just over 85% observed a single time. Input material: peripheral blood. The receptors were sampled from a woman aged 70 to 79 with acute or convalescent COVID-19.

The chain uses TRBV5-4 and TRBJ1-1; D not resolved. Trimming took off 4 bases at V and 7 bases at J, with 11 bases between the two ends. The CDR3 contains 12 residues. Looked up from germline, CDR1 is SGHNT and CDR2 is YYREEE (reference sequence). The CDR3 is CASSHNSGEAFF. DNA of the CDR3: TGTGCCAGCAGCCACAACAGCGGTGAAGCTTTCTTT.

The rearrangement uses TRBV3-1 (or the pseudogene TRBV3-2) and TRBJ2-7, with D hard to call. Germline values: CDR1 LGHDT, CDR2 YNNKEL (reference sequence). This CDR3 has 12 residues. The V end lost 2 bases, the J end lost 7 bases, and 9 bases lay between the germline ends. The CDR3 here is CASSQRLQEQYF. In nucleotides, the CDR3 is TGTGCCAGCAGCCAAAGGCTACAGGAGCAGTACTTC.

This clone was detected only once. The rearrangement links TRBV6-1 to TRBJ2-7, with 9 bases fitting TRBD2. Losses at the gene ends were 4 bases for V and 3 bases for J; bases not matched to a gene: 16. Germline V gene lookup returns CDR1 MNHNS and CDR2 SASEGT. The CDR3 spans 18 residues. The CDR3 bases are TGTGCCAGCAGTGCCCCATATCAAATGAGCGGGGGGATCTACGAGCAGTACTTC. Encoded protein: CASSAPYQMSGGIYEQYF.

This clone was found a few times. This chain joins TRBV3-1 (or the pseudogene TRBV3-2) and TRBJ1-6; 8 nucleotides align to TRBD1. This CDR3 has 15 amino acids. Trimming took 5 bases from V and 5 from J; bases not matched to a gene: 5. Germline V gene lookup returns CDR1 LGHDT and CDR2 YNNKEL (reference sequence). CDR3 sequence reads: CASSITTGDNSPLHF. CDR3 nucleotide sequence: TGTGCCAGCAGCATAACGACAGGGGATAATTCACCCCTCCACTTT.

This clone was recorded once. This chain uses TRBV4-1 with TRBJ2-1, with 10 bases identical to TRBD2. Per germline, CDR1 MGHRA and CDR2 YSYEKL. The CDR3 is made up of 18 amino acids. With 2 bases clipped from V and 0 bases from J, the junction kept 7 bases outside the gene matches. This chain's CDR3 is CASSQSSGGLSSYNEQFF. CDR3 nucleotides: TGCGCCAGCAGCCAATCTAGCGGGGGCCTCAGCTCCTACAATGAGCAGTTCTTC.

The chain couples TRBV30 to TRBJ1-3; D call uncertain. The CDR3 covers 15 residues. Germline values: CDR1 GTSNPN, CDR2 SVGIG (reference sequence). The germline V and J ends were trimmed by 5 bases and 4 bases, with 18 bases remaining between them. CDR3 sequence reads: CAWSPDRVLGNTIYF. The CDR3, as DNA: TGTGCCTGGTCACCCGACCGGGTCCTAGGAAACACCATATATTTT.

This chain joins TRBV13 and TRBJ1-2, with 9 bases lining up with TRBD1. This CDR3 spans 15 amino acids. CDR1 PRHDT and CDR2 FYEKMQ come from the germline V gene (reference sequence). V was pared by 3 bases and J by 5 bases, with 7 bases of the junction left unmatched. This CDR3 is CASSLGQGLGYGYTF. The DNA of the CDR3 is TGTGCCAGCAGCTTGGGACAGGGCCTTGGATATGGCTACACCTTC.

The chain recombines TRBV27 with TRBJ2-5, with D possibly TRBD1 on 5 matching bases. Germline assignment: CDR1 MNHEY and CDR2 SMNVEV (reference sequence). V was clipped by 5 bases and J by 2 bases, with 15 bases between them. The CDR3 runs to 15 residues. This chain's CDR3 is CASSPFDSFQETQYF. The CDR3 DNA reads TGTGCCAGCAGTCCATTTGACAGTTTTCAAGAGACCCAGTACTTC.

Many counts were recorded for this clone. The chain has TRBV4-2 and TRBJ2-7; 12 bases fit TRBD2. This CDR3 spans 15 amino acids. V shed 0 bases and J 6 bases; nucleotides not matched to a gene: 3. The germline V gene encodes CDR1 LGHNA and CDR2 YNFKEQ. CDR3 nucleotide sequence: TGTGCCAGCAGCCAAGATCTAGCGGGGGGGCGCGAGCAGTACTTC. This gives the protein CASSQDLAGGREQYF.

This clone has just one count. The CDR3 DNA reads TGTGCCAGCAGCACCCACAGGGATAACTATGGCTACACCTTC. This gives the protein CASSTHRDNYGYTF. The chain combines TRBV27 with TRBJ1-2; maybe TRBD1 (6 bases). CDR3 size: 14 residues. The germline gives CDR1 MNHEY, CDR2 SMNVEV (reference sequence). V lost 6 bases and J 1 base, leaving 12 bases between the germline ends.

V is TRBV19 and J is TRBJ1-5; weak D call: TRBD1 (5 bases). In germline, CDR1 is LNHDA, CDR2 SQIVND (reference sequence). Deletions cut 3 bases from V and 5 bases from J, with 17 bases between. The CDR3 loop spans 16 amino acids. Here the CDR3 DNA reads TGTGCCAGTAGTATTGTTAAGGGGTCTGGGGATCAGCCCCAGCATTTT. Translating it yields CASSIVKGSGDQPQHF.

The gene calls are TRBV2 and TRBJ1-1; no reliable D call. Germline V gives CDR1 SNHLY, CDR2 FYNNEI. Trimming left V 5 bases short and J 7 bases short, with 8 bases between. CDR3 length equals 11 residues. CDR3 amino acids: CASSPHFEAFF. CDR3 sequence (DNA): TGTGCCAGCAGTCCCCATTTTGAAGCTTTCTTT.

This chain connects TRBV12-5 to TRBJ2-5, with 11 bases that match TRBD1. The CDR3 contains 15 residues. From germline, CDR1 is LGHNT and CDR2 FRNRAP. V lost 7 bases, J lost 4 bases, and 8 bases stayed unmatched. CDR3 protein: CASATGQGVGETQYF. The CDR3 DNA reads as TGTGCTAGTGCCACGGGACAGGGGGTCGGAGAGACCCAGTACTTC.

The rearrangement joins TRBV10-1 to TRBJ2-1, with no clear D. V lost 6 bases and J lost 6, with 15 bases in between. The CDR3 has 14 residues. Germline CDR1 is WNHNN and CDR2 is SYGVQD (reference sequence). CDR3 coding DNA: TGCGCCAGCAGAAAAACTACGCTCAGCAATGAGCAGTTCTTC. It translates to CASRKTTLSNEQFF.